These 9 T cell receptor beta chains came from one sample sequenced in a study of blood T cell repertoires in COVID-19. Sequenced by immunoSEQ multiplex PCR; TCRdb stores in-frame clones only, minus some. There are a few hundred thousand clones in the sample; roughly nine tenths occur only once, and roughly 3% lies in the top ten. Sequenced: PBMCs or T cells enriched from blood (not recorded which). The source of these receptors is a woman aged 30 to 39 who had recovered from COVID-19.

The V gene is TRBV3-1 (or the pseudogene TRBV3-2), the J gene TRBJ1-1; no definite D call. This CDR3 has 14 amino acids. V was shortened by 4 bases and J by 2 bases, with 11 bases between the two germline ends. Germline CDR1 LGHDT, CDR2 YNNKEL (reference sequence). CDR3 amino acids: CASSPAGFNTEAFF. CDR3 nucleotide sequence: TGTGCCAGCAGCCCTGCCGGGTTTAACACTGAAGCTTTCTTT.

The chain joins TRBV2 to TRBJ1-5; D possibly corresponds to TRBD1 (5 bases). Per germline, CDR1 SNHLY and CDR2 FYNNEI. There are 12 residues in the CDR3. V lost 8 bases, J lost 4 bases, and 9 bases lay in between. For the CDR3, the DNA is TGTGCCAGCGCGGGGGGTAATCAGCCCCAGCATTTT. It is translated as CASAGGNQPQHF.

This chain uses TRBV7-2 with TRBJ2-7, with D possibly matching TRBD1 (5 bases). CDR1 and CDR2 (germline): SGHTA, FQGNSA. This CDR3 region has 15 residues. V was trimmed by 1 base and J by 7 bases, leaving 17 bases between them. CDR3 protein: CASSLVGMQGNEQYF. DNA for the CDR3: TGTGCCAGCAGCTTAGTTGGGATGCAGGGAAATGAGCAGTACTTC.

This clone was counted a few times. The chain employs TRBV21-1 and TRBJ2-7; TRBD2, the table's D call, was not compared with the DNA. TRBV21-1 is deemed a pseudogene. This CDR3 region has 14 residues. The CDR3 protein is CASSKDREGYEQYF. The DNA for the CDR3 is TGTGCCAGCAGCAAAGACAGGGAGGGCTACGAGCAGTACTTC.

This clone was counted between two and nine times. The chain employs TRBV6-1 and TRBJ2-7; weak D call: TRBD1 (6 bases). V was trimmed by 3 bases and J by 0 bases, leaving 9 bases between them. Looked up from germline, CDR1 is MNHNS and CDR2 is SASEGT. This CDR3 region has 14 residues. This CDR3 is CASSDPTGSYEQYF. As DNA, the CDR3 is TGTGCCAGCAGTGACCCGACAGGCTCCTACGAGCAGTACTTC.

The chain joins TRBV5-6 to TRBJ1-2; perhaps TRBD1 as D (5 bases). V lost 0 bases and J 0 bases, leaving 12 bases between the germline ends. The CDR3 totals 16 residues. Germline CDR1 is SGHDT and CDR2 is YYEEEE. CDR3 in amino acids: CASSLVRARTNYGYTF. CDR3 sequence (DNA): TGTGCCAGCAGCTTGGTCAGGGCGCGAACTAACTATGGCTACACCTTC.

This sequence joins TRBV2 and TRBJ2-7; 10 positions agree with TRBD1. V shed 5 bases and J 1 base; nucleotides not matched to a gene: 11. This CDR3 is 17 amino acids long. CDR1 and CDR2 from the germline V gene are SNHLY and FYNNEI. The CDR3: CASSHRTGQGISYEQYF. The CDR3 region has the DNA TGTGCCAGCAGTCACCGAACGGGACAGGGGATTTCCTACGAGCAGTACTTC.

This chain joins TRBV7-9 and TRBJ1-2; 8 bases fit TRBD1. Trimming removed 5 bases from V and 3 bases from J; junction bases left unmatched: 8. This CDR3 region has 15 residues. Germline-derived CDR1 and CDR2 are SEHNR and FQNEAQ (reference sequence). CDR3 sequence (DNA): TGTGCCAGCAGCCCTGGGACAGGACCCCACTATGGCTACACCTTC. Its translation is CASSPGTGPHYGYTF. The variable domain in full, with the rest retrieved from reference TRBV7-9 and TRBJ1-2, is DTGVSQNPRHKITKRGQNVTFRCDPISEHNRLYWYRQTLGQGPEFLTYFQNEAQLEKSRLLSDRFSAERPKGSFSTLEIQRTEQGDSAMYLCASSPGTGPHYGYTFGSGTRLTVV.

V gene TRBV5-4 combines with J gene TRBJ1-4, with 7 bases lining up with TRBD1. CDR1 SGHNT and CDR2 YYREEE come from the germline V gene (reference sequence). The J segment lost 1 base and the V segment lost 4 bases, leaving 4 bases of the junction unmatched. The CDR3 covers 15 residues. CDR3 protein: CASSPRQGTNEKLFF. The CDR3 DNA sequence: TGTGCCAGCAGCCCGAGACAGGGAACTAATGAAAAACTGTTTTTT.